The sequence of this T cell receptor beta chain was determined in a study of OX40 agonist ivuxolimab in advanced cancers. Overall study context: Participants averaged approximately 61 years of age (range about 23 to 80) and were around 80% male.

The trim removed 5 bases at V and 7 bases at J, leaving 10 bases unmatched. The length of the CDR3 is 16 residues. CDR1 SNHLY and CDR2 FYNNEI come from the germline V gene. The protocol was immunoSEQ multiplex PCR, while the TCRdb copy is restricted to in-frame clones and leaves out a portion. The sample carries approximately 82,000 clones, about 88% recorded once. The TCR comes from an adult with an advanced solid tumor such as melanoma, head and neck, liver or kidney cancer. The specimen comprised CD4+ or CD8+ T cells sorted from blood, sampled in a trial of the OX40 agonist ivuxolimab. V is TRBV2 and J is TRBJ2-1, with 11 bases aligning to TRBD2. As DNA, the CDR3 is TGTGCCAGCAGTTGGTTTAGTACTAGCGGGAGAAATGAGCAGTTCTTC. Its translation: CASSWFSTSGRNEQFF.